This T cell receptor beta chain was found in a study of T cell responses to AZD1222 COVID-19 vaccine. TCRdb's table, derived via immunoSEQ multiplex PCR, lists solely in-frame clones and lacks some. The profile shows 130,000 to 150,000 clones, approximately 91% of them singletons. With 4 bases clipped from V and 2 bases from J, the junction kept 3 bases outside the gene matches. Germline V gene sequence: CDR1 SNHLY, CDR2 FYNNEI. This CDR3 has 14 amino acids. The study pooled second doses at about 4 or about 12 weeks. In its sample, this clone was seen once. The sequence was collected from an adult who received the AZD1222 COVID-19 vaccine. This chain links TRBV2 with TRBJ1-2; TRBD1 matches 8 bases. The starting material was peripheral blood, obtained 28 days after the second AZD1222 dose. DNA for the CDR3: TGTGCCAGCAGTGGACAGGGGTCGAACTATGGCTACACCTTC. Translated, it gives CASSGQGSNYGYTF.